Listed below are T cell receptor beta chains from one sample, sequenced in a study of T cells in Graves' hyperthyroidism and ophthalmopathy. From the multiplex PCR reads, TCRdb called clonotypes with MiXCR, one entry per CDR3 protein. The data hold roughly 290,000 distinct CDR3 sequences, with approximately 13% observed a single time. Sequencing was performed on blood. These TCRs come from a woman aged 40-49 years with Graves' hyperthyroidism. The CDR3 runs from the conserved cysteine through the conserved F or W. The D gene is left open where the match is weak. Clone size, where shown, is once, few, many, or a class for clones that have expanded.

>many|TRBD2|TRBV15|TRBJ2-5
CATSINPHSGSGGETQYF
TGTGCCACCAGCATCAACCCCCATAGCGGGAGTGGAGGAGAGACCCAGTACTTC
>many|.|TRBV12-5|TRBJ1-5
CASGLARRTRKSNQPQHF
TGTGCTAGTGGTTTGGCTCGGAGAACCAGGAAGAGCAATCAGCCCCAGCATTTT
>many|TRBD1|TRBV10-3|TRBJ1-6
CAISLTGYNSPLHF
TGTGCCATCAGCCTGACAGGGTATAATTCACCCCTCCACTTT
>.|.|TRBV7-6|TRBJ2-7
CSSSKQPQGPLEQYF
TGTTCCAGCAGCAAACAGCCACAGGGACCCCTCGAGCAGTACTTC
>many|.|TRBV7-9|TRBJ2-5
CASSSGLFNKETQYF
TGTGCCAGCAGCTCGGGACTGTTTAACAAAGAGACCCAGTACTTC
>many|TRBD1|TRBV30|TRBJ2-1
CAWERGQGNEQFF
TGTGCCTGGGAGCGGGGACAGGGCAATGAGCAGTTCTTC
>.|.|TRBV19|TRBJ2-1
CASGGLNSYNEQFF
TGTGCCAGTGGTGGACTCAACTCCTACAATGAGCAGTTCTTC
>.|.|TRBV14|TRBJ2-2
CASSYHSLSGELFF
TGTGCCAGCAGCTACCACTCCCTGTCCGGGGAGCTGTTTTTT
>few|TRBD1|TRBV20-1|TRBJ1-1
CSAPPDRVGEAFF
TGCAGTGCCCCTCCTGACAGGGTCGGTGAAGCTTTCTTT
>many|.|TRBV28|TRBJ1-1
CASSRTLNTEAFF
TGTGCCAGCAGTCGCACATTGAACACTGAAGCTTTCTTT
>many|TRBD2|TRBV27|TRBJ2-2
CASSLIRGLAGRNTGELFF
TGTGCCAGCAGTCTTATAAGGGGACTAGCGGGGCGGAACACCGGGGAGCTGTTTTTT
>many|TRBD1|TRBV28|TRBJ1-2
CASSLEGGGTAGYTF
TGTGCCAGCAGTTTAGAGGGAGGGGGCACGGCTGGCTACACCTTC
>many|.|TRBV6-2/TRBV6-3|TRBJ1-1
CASSSTRGTEAFF
TGTGCCAGCAGTTCGACCCGAGGCACTGAAGCTTTCTTT
>many|TRBD1|TRBV12-3/TRBV12-4|TRBJ1-1
CASSPWTGTNTEAFF
TGTGCCAGCAGTCCCTGGACAGGGACGAACACTGAAGCTTTCTTT
>many|TRBD2|TRBV2|TRBJ2-2
CASTQGLAGVGELFF
TGTGCCAGCACTCAAGGACTAGCGGGAGTGGGGGAGCTGTTTTTT
>many|.|TRBV6-5|TRBJ2-5
CASSYSTPGETQYF
TGTGCCAGCAGTTACTCGACACCGGGGGAGACCCAGTACTTC
>many|.|TRBV2|TRBJ1-1
CASSQSMSVTEAFF
TGTGCCAGCAGCCAATCTATGAGCGTCACTGAAGCTTTCTTT
>.|TRBD1|TRBV14|TRBJ2-4
CASSQGQGKNIQYF
TGTGCCAGCAGCCAAGGACAGGGTAAAAACATTCAGTACTTC
>many|.|TRBV19|TRBJ1-1
CASSMNPSASTEAFF
TGTGCCAGTAGTATGAACCCGTCGGCAAGCACTGAAGCTTTCTTT
>many|.|TRBV7-3|TRBJ2-3
CASSPMGLTDTQYF
TGTGCCAGCAGCCCCATGGGACTCACAGATACGCAGTATTTT
>many|.|TRBV27|TRBJ1-2
CASPGGVYGYTF
TGTGCCAGCCCCGGAGGGGTCTATGGCTACACCTTC
>many|TRBD2|TRBV20-1|TRBJ2-7
CSARLAETYEQYF
TGCAGTGCCAGACTAGCGGAGACCTACGAGCAGTACTTC
>.|TRBD2|TRBV28|TRBJ2-7
CASSFQGGLAGVEQYF
TGTGCCAGCAGTTTTCAGGGGGGCCTAGCGGGAGTCGAGCAGTACTTC
>.|.|TRBV19|TRBJ1-5
CASSIAGASNQPQHF
TGTGCCAGTAGTATAGCAGGGGCCAGCAATCAGCCCCAGCATTTT
>many|.|TRBV20-1|TRBJ1-2
CSAALDLNYGYTF
TGCAGTGCTGCCCTTGACCTAAACTATGGCTACACCTTC
>many|TRBD1|TRBV2|TRBJ2-7
CASSELPGGVGYEQYF
TGTGCCAGCAGTGAACTCCCAGGGGGCGTAGGGTACGAGCAGTACTTC
>.|.|TRBV19|TRBJ2-5
CASSGSGRWRKETQYF
TGTGCCAGTTCTGGCTCGGGACGGTGGCGAAAAGAGACCCAGTACTTC
>many|.|TRBV15|TRBJ2-5
CATSRGKGIQETQYF
TGTGCCACCAGCAGAGGGAAGGGGATCCAAGAGACCCAGTACTTC
>many|TRBD1|TRBV7-2|TRBJ1-2
CASSLGTGANYGYTF
TGTGCCAGCAGCTTAGGGACAGGGGCGAACTATGGCTACACCTTC
>many|TRBD2|TRBV5-1|TRBJ2-1
CASSPGLAGGPTNPLNEQFF
TGCGCCAGCAGCCCCGGACTAGCGGGAGGGCCGACGAACCCCCTCAATGAGCAGTTCTTC
>many|TRBD2|TRBV7-2|TRBJ2-3
CASSLDGLATNTQYF
TGTGCCAGCAGCTTAGACGGACTAGCGACTAATACGCAGTATTTT
>many|.|TRBV6-1|TRBJ1-6
CASSEAPGGSNSPLHF
TGTGCCAGCAGTGAAGCCCCGGGGGGGTCTAATTCACCCCTCCACTTT
>many|TRBD2|TRBV30|TRBJ2-1
CAWSVVGLAKNNEQFF
TGTGCCTGGAGTGTAGTTGGACTAGCCAAAAACAATGAGCAGTTCTTC
>many|.|TRBV29-1|TRBJ1-3
CSVDGSGNTIYF
TGCAGCGTTGACGGTTCTGGAAACACCATATATTTT
>.|TRBD2|TRBV27|TRBJ2-7
CASTRWGLAGEGEQYF
TGTGCCAGCACCCGCTGGGGACTAGCGGGAGAAGGCGAGCAGTACTTC
>many|.|TRBV6-1|TRBJ2-7
CASRGGRSSYEQYF
TGTGCCAGCAGAGGTGGCAGGAGCTCCTACGAGCAGTACTTC
>few|.|TRBV5-5|TRBJ1-4
CASSFQGISGEKLFF
TGTGCCAGCAGCTTTCAGGGAATATCGGGCGAAAAACTGTTTTTT
>many|TRBD2|TRBV20-1|TRBJ2-3
CSAELAGADTQYF
TGCAGTGCTGAACTAGCGGGAGCAGATACGCAGTATTTT
>.|TRBD1|TRBV11-2|TRBJ2-5
CASGKTTGARSPEAQYF
TGTGCCAGCGGCAAAACGACAGGGGCAAGAAGTCCAGAGGCCCAGTACTTC
>many|.|TRBV6-1|TRBJ2-7
CASGFSYEQYF
TGTGCCAGCGGATTTTCCTACGAGCAGTACTTC
>few|.|TRBV5-1|TRBJ2-3
CASSIGQRTDTQYF
TGCGCCAGCAGTATCGGACAGCGAACAGATACGCAGTATTTT
>many|TRBD1|TRBV29-1|TRBJ1-6
CSVRTGGFKSPLHF
TGCAGCGTCCGGACAGGGGGCTTCAAGTCACCCCTCCACTTT